This T cell receptor (beta chain) derives from a study of synovial regulatory T cells in juvenile arthritis. Study overall: Six patients were on methotrexate and three were untreated.

The table came from immunoSEQ multiplex PCR; TCRdb's copy has only in-frame clones and leaves some out. The sample totals thousands of clones. As for this clone: Its specificity is not known.

Study-level findings and limits: CDR3 overlap with synovial Tregs was higher for iaTregs than other blood Tregs. TCR diversity was lower in inflammation-associated blood Treg cells than in other blood Treg cells.

Germline V gene sequence: CDR1 KGHSH, CDR2 LQKENI. This CDR3 contains 15 residues. No coding sequence is recorded. The chain is built from TRBV18 and TRBJ1-2. This sequence originates from a donor aged 2-30 years with juvenile idiopathic arthritis. Sample: Treg cells from blood. Sample subset: remaining (HLA-DR-negative) circulating blood Treg cells. The CDR3 reads CASSPQDSQVYGYTF.